The clone carrying this T cell receptor (beta chain) was recorded a few times. Its antigen remains unknown. This specimen comes from a study of response to subunit inactivated influenza vaccine. TCRdb re-called the RT-PCR reads with MiXCR, one entry per CDR3 protein. The sample includes 500,000 or so distinct CDR3 sequences, approximately 16% seen only once; the top ten take 2.5% to 3.5%. Trimming removed 0 bases at V and 7 bases at J, with 17 bases between. This CDR3 has 16 residues. CDR1 is MGHRA and CDR2 is YSYEKL in the germline V gene. General observations from the study: That few new T cells are recruited by each seasonal influenza vaccination was the authors' suggestion.

This sequence joins TRBV4-1 and TRBJ2-3; perhaps TRBD1 as D (6 bases). This clonotype originated in a man aged 50 to 69 who received an inactivated influenza vaccine. The sequenced sample was CD4+ T cells sorted from PBMCs, obtained around 2 years after vaccination. The CDR3 DNA follows: TGCGCCAGCAGCCAAGATCCACAGGGCCACGAGTATACGCAGTATTTT. It is translated as CASSQDPQGHEYTQYF.